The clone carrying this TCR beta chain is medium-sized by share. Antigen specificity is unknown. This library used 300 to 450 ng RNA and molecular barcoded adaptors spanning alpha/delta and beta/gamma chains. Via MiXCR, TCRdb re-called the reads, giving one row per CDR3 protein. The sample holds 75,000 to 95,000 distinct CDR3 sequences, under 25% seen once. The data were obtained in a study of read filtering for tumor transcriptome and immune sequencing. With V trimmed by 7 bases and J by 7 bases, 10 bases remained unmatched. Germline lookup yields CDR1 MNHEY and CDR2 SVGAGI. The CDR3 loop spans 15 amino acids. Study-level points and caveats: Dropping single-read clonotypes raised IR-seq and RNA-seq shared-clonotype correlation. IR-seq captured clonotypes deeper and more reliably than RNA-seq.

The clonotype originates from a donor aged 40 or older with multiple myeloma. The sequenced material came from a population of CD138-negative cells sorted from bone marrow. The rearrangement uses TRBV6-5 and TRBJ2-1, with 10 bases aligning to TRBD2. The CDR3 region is CASTRGASGGNEQFF. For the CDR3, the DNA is TGTGCCAGCACACGAGGGGCTAGCGGGGGTAATGAGCAGTTCTTC.